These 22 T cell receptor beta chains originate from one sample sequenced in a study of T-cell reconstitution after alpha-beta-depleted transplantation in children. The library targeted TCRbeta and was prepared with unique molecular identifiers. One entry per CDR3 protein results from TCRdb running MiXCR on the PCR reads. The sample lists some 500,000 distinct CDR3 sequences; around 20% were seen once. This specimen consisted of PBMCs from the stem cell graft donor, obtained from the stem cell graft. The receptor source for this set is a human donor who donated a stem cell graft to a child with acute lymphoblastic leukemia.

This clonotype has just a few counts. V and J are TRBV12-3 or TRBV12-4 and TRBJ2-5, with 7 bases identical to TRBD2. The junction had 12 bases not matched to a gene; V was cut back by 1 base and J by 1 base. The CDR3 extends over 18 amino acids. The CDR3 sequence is CASSLVRPSGRFQETQYF. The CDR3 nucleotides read TGTGCCAGCAGTTTAGTTCGGCCTAGCGGACGCTTCCAAGAGACCCAGTACTTC.

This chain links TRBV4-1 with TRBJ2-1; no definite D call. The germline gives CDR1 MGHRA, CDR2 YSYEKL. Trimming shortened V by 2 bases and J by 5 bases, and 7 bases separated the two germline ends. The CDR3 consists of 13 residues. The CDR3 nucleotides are TGCGCCAGCAGCCAACGGACCAACAATGAGCAGTTCTTC. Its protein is CASSQRTNNEQFF.

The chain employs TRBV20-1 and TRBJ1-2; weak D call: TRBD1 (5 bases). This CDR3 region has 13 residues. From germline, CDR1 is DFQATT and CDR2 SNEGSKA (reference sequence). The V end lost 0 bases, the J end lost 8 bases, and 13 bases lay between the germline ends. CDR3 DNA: TGCAGTGCTAGAGACGGGGGTGGAACGGGCTACACCTTC. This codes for CSARDGGGTGYTF.

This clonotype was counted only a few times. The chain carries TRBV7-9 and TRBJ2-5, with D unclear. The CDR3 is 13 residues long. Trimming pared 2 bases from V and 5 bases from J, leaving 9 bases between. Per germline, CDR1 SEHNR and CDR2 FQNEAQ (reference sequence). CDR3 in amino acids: CASSLWQDETQYF. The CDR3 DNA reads TGTGCCAGCAGCTTATGGCAGGACGAGACCCAGTACTTC. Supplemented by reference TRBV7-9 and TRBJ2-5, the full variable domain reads DTGVSQNPRHKITKRGQNVTFRCDPISEHNRLYWYRQTLGQGPEFLTYFQNEAQLEKSRLLSDRFSAERPKGSFSTLEIQRTEQGDSAMYLCASSLWQDETQYFGPGTRLLVL.

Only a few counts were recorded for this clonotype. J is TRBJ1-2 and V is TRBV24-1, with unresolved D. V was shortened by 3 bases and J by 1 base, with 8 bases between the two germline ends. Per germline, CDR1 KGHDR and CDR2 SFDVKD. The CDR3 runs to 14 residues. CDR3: CATSDISRNYGYTF. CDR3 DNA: TGTGCCACCAGTGATATCAGCCGTAACTATGGCTACACCTTC.

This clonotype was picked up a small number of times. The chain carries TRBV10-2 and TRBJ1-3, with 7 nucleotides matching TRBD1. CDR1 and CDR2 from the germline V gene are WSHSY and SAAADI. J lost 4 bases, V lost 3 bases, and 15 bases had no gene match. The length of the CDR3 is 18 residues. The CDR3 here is CASSDPLRQGEAGNTIYF. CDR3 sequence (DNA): TGCGCCAGCAGTGACCCCCTCCGACAGGGAGAGGCAGGAAACACCATATATTTT.

For the CDR3, the DNA is TGCGCCAGCAGCCAAGAAAAAGCGGGAGTTGGTCCCGGGGAGCTGTTTTTT. It encodes CASSQEKAGVGPGELFF. The V and J genes are TRBV4-1 and TRBJ2-2; 8 bases match TRBD2. CDR1 is MGHRA, CDR2 YSYEKL, per germline. The V and J ends lost 0 bases and 6 bases, in that order; junction bases with no gene match: 9. The CDR3 sequence is 17 residues long.

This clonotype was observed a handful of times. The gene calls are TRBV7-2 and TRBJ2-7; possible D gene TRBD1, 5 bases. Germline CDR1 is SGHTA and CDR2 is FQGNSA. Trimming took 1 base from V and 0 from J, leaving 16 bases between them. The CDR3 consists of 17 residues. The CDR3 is CASSLGPQGVLSYEQYF. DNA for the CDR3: TGTGCCAGCAGCTTAGGGCCGCAAGGGGTCCTCTCCTACGAGCAGTACTTC.

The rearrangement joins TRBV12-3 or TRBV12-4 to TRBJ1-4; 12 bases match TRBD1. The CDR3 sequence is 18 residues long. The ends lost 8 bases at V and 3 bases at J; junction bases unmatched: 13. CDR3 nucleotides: TGTGCCAGCGGCATCCGGGACAGGGGGCTTACTGCTAATGAAAAACTGTTTTTT. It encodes CASGIRDRGLTANEKLFF.

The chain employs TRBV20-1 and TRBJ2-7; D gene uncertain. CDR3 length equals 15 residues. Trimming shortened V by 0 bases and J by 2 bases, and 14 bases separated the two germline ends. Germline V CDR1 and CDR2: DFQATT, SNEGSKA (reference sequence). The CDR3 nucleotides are TGCAGTGCTAGAGATCGGCGTAAGCCCACCTACGAGCAGTACTTC. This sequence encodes CSARDRRKPTYEQYF.

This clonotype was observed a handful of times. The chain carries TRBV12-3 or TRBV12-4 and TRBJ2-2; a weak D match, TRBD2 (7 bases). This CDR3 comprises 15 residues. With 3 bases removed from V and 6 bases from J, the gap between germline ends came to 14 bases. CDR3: CASSFHREGAGELFF. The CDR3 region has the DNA TGTGCCAGCAGTTTCCACAGGGAGGGCGCCGGGGAGCTGTTTTTT.

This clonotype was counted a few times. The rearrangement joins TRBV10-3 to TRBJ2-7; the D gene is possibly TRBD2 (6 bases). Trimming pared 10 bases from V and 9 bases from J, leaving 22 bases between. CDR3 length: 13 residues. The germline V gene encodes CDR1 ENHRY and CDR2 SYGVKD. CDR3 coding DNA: TGTGCCACAGGAGGGTCCCCCCTGGAAGGGCAGTACTTC. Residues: CATGGSPLEGQYF.

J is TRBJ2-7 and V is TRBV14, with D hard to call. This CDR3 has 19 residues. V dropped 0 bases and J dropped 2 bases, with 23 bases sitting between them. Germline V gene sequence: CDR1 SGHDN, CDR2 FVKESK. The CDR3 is CASSQDSMGPRHITYEQYF. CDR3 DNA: TGTGCCAGCAGCCAAGATTCGATGGGCCCGCGGCACATTACCTACGAGCAGTACTTC. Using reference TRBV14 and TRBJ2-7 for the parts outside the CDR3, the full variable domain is EAGVTQFPSHSVIEKGQTVTLRCDPISGHDNLYWYRRVMGKEIKFLLHFVKESKQDESGMPNNRFLAERTGGTYSTLKVQPAELEDSGVYFCASSQDSMGPRHITYEQYFGPGTRLTVT.

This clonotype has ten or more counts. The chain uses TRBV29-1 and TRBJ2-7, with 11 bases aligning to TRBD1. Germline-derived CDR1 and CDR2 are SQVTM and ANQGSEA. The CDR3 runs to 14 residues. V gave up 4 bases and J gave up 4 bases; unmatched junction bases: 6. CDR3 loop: CSVVDRGQQYEQYF. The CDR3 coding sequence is TGCAGCGTTGTGGACAGGGGGCAGCAGTACGAGCAGTACTTC.

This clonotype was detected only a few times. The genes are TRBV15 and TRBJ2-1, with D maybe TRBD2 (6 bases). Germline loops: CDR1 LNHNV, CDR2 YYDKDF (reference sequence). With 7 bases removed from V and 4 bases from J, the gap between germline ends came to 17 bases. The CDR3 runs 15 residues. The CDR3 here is CATTPSQGGYNEQFF. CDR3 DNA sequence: TGTGCCACCACCCCCTCCCAGGGAGGATACAATGAGCAGTTCTTC. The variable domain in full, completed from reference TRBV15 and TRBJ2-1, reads DAMVIQNPRYQVTQFGKPVTLSCSQTLNHNVMYWYQQKSSQAPKLLFHYYDKDFNNEADTPDNFQSRRPNTSFCFLDIRSPGLGDTAMYLCATTPSQGGYNEQFFGPGTRLTVL.

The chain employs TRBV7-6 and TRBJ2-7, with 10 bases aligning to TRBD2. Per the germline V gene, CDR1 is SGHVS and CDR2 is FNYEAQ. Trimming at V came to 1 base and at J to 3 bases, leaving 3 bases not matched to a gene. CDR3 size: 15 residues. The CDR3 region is CASSLGSSGSYEQYF. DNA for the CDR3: TGTGCCAGCAGCTTAGGGTCTAGCGGGAGCTACGAGCAGTACTTC.

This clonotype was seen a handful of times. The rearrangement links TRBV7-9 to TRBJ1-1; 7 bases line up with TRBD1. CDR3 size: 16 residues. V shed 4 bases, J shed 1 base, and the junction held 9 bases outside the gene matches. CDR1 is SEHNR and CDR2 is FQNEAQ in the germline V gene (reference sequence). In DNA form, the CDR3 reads TGTGCCAGCAGCTCCTCCTGGACAGGTCCGAACACTGAAGCTTTCTTT. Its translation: CASSSSWTGPNTEAFF.

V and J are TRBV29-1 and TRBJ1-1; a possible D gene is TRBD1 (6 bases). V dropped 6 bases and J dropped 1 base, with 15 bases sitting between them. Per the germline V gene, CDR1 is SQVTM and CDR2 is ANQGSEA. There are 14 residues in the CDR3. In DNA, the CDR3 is TGCAGCGTCCCACGGGGGGGCACGAACACTGAAGCTTTCTTT. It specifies CSVPRGGTNTEAFF.

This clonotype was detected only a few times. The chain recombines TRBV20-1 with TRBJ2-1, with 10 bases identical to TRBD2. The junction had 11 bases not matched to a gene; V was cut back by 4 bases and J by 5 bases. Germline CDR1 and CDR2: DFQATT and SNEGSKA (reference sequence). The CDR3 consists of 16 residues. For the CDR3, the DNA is TGCAGTGCTATGGGATTACTAGCGGGAAAGGACAATGAGCAGTTCTTC. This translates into CSAMGLLAGKDNEQFF.

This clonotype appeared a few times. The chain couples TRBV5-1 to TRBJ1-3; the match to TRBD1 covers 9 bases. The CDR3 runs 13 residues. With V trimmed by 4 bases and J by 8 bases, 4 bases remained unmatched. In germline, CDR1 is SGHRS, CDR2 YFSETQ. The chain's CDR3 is CASSNGDRDTIYF. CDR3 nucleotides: TGCGCCAGCAGCAACGGGGACAGGGACACCATATATTTT.

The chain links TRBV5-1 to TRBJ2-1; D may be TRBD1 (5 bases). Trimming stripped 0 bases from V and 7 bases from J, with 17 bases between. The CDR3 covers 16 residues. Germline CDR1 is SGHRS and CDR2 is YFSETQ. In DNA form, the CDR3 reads TGCGCCAGCAGCTTGGCCCCAGGGTTGGGAAGGAATGAGCAGTTCTTC. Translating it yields CASSLAPGLGRNEQFF.

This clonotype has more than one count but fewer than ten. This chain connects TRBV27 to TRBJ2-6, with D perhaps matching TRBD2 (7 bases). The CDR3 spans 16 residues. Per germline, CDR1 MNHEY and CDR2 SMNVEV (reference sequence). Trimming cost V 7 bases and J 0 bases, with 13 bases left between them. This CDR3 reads CASKGGLLSGANVLTF. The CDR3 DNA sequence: TGTGCCAGCAAGGGGGGGCTCCTCTCTGGGGCCAACGTCCTGACTTTC.